This T cell receptor beta chain originates from a study of shared clonotypes between healthy human individuals. Germline V lookup: CDR1 SGHTA, CDR2 FQGNSA. The length of the CDR3 is 17 residues. V gave up 3 bases and J gave up 3 bases; unmatched junction bases: 11. Comment on this clone: Antigen: not known.

Investigators divided CD4+ cells into CD45RA+ naive and CD45RA-negative memory subsets. Findings and limits, study-wide: Sampling involved blood alone; tissue repertoires likely differ.

Clones were read by immunoSEQ multiplex PCR, and TCRdb kept only the in-frame ones, dropping some. The data hold about 600,000 clones, with almost 97% observed a single time. The material sequenced was naive CD4+ T cells sorted from blood. As to subset: CD45RA+ positively selected. The rearrangement joins TRBV7-2 to TRBJ2-1, with 7 bases aligning to TRBD2. The TCR originated in a woman aged 25-40 years in good health. The CDR3 is CASSFGRRELNYNEQFF. DNA of the CDR3: TGTGCCAGCAGCTTCGGGCGGCGGGAGTTAAACTACAATGAGCAGTTCTTC.